This T cell receptor beta chain was captured in a study of T cells in women clearing cervical HPV infection. Looking at the study overall: For cases, blood was sampled a median about 160 days after lesion detection, interquartile range roughly 90 to 210 days. The study's findings and limits: Richness differences could reflect unmeasured T-cell content per sample.

As concerns this clone: The antigen is unknown. An end of the junction does not agree with germline; a read error may underlie this. The read finishes 3 residues shy of the CDR3 end, and the germline J gene is used to complete it.

The CDR3 sequence is 15 residues long. Per germline, CDR1 SEHNR and CDR2 FQNEAQ (reference sequence). This table comes from immunoSEQ multiplex PCR, and its TCRdb copy is limited to in-frame clones, with some not included. The sample includes 15,000 to 20,000 clones. This receptor was identified in a woman between 18 and 75 years old with a cervical HPV16 infection that either progressed to CIN3+ or cleared (not recorded which). The sequenced material came from blood buffy coat. The chain carries TRBV7-9 and TRBJ2-5; the D gene is possibly TRBD2 (8 bases). CDR3 in amino acids: CSSSLAGTAQETQYF. The part of the CDR3 DNA that was read is TGTTCCAGCAGCTTAGCGGGGACAGCACAAGAGACC.